This TCR beta chain was found in a study of cytomegalovirus exposure and HLA in healthy donors. TCRdb keeps only in-frame clones here, not all; method: immunoSEQ multiplex PCR. Of about 160,000 clones listed, roughly 91% are singletons. This CDR3 contains 15 residues. V dropped 1 base and J dropped 3 bases, with 13 bases sitting between them. The germline CDR1 and CDR2 sequences are MNHNS and SASEGT. The source of this sequence is a man between 18 and 29 years old in good health and CMV-seronegative. This chain joins TRBV6-1 and TRBJ2-7; unclear D gene. Material: PBMCs. The CDR3 DNA sequence: TGTGCCAGCAGTGAAGGAGGCAGTCCGCGCTACGAGCAGTACTTC. Translation: CASSEGGSPRYEQYF.